The 29 T cell receptor beta chains reported below all come from one sample, sequenced in a study of T cells in Graves' hyperthyroidism and ophthalmopathy. Researchers amplified the TCR beta CDR3 regions from RNA transcripts. The HTBI set primed first-round TCR CDR3 RT-PCR. Each CDR3 protein is one row after TCRdb ran MiXCR on the multiplex PCR reads. The sample has around 620,000 distinct CDR3 sequences; around 15% are singletons. The sample taken for sequencing was blood. The origin of the receptors is a woman in her 30s with Graves' hyperthyroidism.

This sequence joins TRBV20-1 and TRBJ2-5; either TRBD1 or TRBD2 may supply D (5 bases each). Trimming took 6 bases from V and 0 from J, leaving 17 bases between them. CDR1 and CDR2 (germline): DFQATT, SNEGSKA (reference sequence). There are 15 residues in the CDR3. CDR3 residues: CSAENWDGYQETQYF. CDR3 nucleotides: TGCAGTGCAGAGAACTGGGACGGCTACCAAGAGACCCAGTACTTC.

This clonotype showed up just once. The V call is TRBV20-1, the J call TRBJ2-3, with 9 bases identical to TRBD1. V shed 5 bases and J 2 bases; nucleotides not matched to a gene: 8. Germline CDR1 DFQATT, CDR2 SNEGSKA (reference sequence). This CDR3 has 15 amino acids. CDR3 residues: CSAGTGQGNTDTQYF. The CDR3 bases are TGCAGTGCTGGCACTGGACAGGGGAACACAGATACGCAGTATTTT.

This clonotype was counted at least ten times. This sequence joins TRBV7-2 and TRBJ2-5, with D perhaps TRBD1 (6 bases). The CDR3 spans 16 residues. The germline CDR1 and CDR2 sequences are SGHTA and FQGNSA. V was shortened by 1 base and J by 1 base, with 13 bases between the two germline ends. The CDR3 protein is CASSLVQGTLQETQYF. The CDR3 region has the DNA TGTGCCAGCAGCTTAGTACAGGGCACCCTCCAAGAGACCCAGTACTTC.

This clonotype came up a few times. The chain employs TRBV4-1 and TRBJ1-5, with a tentative D call TRBD1 (5 bases). The CDR3 consists of 16 residues. Looked up from germline, CDR1 is MGHRA and CDR2 is YSYEKL. The ends were cut back, 1 base at V and 7 bases at J, with 17 bases in the middle. The chain's CDR3 is CASSQVAQDKGQPQHF. The CDR3 nucleotides read TGCGCCAGCAGCCAAGTCGCACAGGATAAGGGACAGCCCCAGCATTTT.

This clonotype was seen repeatedly, ten times or more. The chain links TRBV28 to TRBJ2-1; the match to TRBD1 covers 7 bases. The germline V gene has CDR1 MDHEN and CDR2 SYDVKM. J lost 0 bases, V lost 3 bases, and 8 bases had no gene match. The CDR3 covers 17 residues. CDR3 DNA: TGTGCCAGCAGTTTTACAGGGGTTGGCCTCTCCTACAATGAGCAGTTCTTC. Protein sequence: CASSFTGVGLSYNEQFF.

This CDR3 is CASSQDFRGWGRAGELFF. The CDR3 DNA sequence: TGCGCCAGCAGCCAAGATTTCAGGGGGTGGGGGAGGGCCGGGGAGCTGTTTTTT. The chain uses TRBV4-1 and TRBJ2-2; D is perhaps TRBD1 or TRBD2 (7 bases each). Trimming took 0 bases from V and 6 from J, leaving 20 bases between them. CDR1 and CDR2 from the germline V gene are MGHRA and YSYEKL. The CDR3 is made up of 18 amino acids.

This clonotype was seen repeatedly, ten times or more. CDR3 loop: CASSTHDRIDTQYF. The CDR3 DNA reads TGTGCCAGCAGTACCCATGACAGGATAGATACGCAGTATTTT. The genes are TRBV12-3 or TRBV12-4 and TRBJ2-3; D perhaps matches TRBD1 (6 bases). The CDR3 has 14 residues. V was shortened by 5 bases and J by 5 bases, with 14 bases between the two germline ends.

This clonotype has a count of ten or more. The chain couples TRBV5-1 to TRBJ2-1; 7 nucleotides line up with TRBD1. CDR1 and CDR2 (germline): SGHRS, YFSETQ. The CDR3 spans 15 residues. V lost 0 bases and J lost 9; bases outside the gene matches: 9. In nucleotides, the CDR3 is TGCGCCAGCAGCTTGGACGTGGACAGGAGAGCTGAGCAGTTCTTC. Its protein product is CASSLDVDRRAEQFF.

This clonotype was detected ten times or more. The V call is TRBV5-1, the J call TRBJ2-1, with 7 bases aligning to TRBD1. The germline V gene has CDR1 SGHRS and CDR2 YFSETQ. Trimming at V came to 3 bases and at J to 10 bases, leaving 16 bases not matched to a gene. The CDR3 contains 16 residues. The CDR3 DNA sequence: TGCGCCAGCAGCTGGGGACAGTCCACCTCCTACACGGAGCAGTTCTTC. Its translation is CASSWGQSTSYTEQFF.

This clonotype was counted ten times or more. The CDR3 DNA reads TGTGCCAGCAGCTTAGTGGGACTGGCAGAGACCCAGTACTTC. Its protein is CASSLVGLAETQYF. The chain is built from TRBV11-2 and TRBJ2-5, with TRBD2 as a possible D gene (6 bases). Trimming removed 1 base at V and 4 bases at J, with 10 bases between. The germline V gene encodes CDR1 SGHAT and CDR2 FQNNGV. The CDR3 covers 14 residues. Full variable domain (remainder filled in from reference TRBV11-2 and TRBJ2-5): EAGVAQSPRYKIIEKRQSVAFWCNPISGHATLYWYQQILGQGPKLLIQFQNNGVVDDSQLPKDRFSAERLKGVDSTLKIQPAKLEDSAVYLCASSLVGLAETQYFGPGTRLLVL.

At least ten counts were recorded for this clonotype. The chain recombines TRBV6-1 with TRBJ1-5; the D gene is possibly TRBD1 (6 bases). The V and J ends lost 2 bases and 8 bases respectively, with 13 bases between them. CDR1 is MNHNS, CDR2 SASEGT, per germline. The CDR3 loop spans 14 amino acids. In DNA, the CDR3 is TGTGCCAGCAGTGAACAGGGAGAGGGGGAGCCCCAGCATTTT. It yields the protein CASSEQGEGEPQHF.

This clonotype was detected ten times or more. The CDR3 is CSASPIASEQYF. CDR3 coding DNA: TGCAGTGCTAGCCCGATTGCAAGCGAGCAGTACTTC. J is TRBJ2-7 and V is TRBV20-1; D uncertain. This CDR3 comprises 12 residues. Germline lookup yields CDR1 DFQATT and CDR2 SNEGSKA (reference sequence). Trimming took 3 bases from V and 6 from J, leaving 12 bases between them.

This clonotype occurred many times. The V call is TRBV15, the J call TRBJ2-1; 8 nucleotides align to TRBD2. The germline V gene encodes CDR1 LNHNV and CDR2 YYDKDF (reference sequence). The J segment lost 9 bases and the V segment lost 7 bases, leaving 17 bases of the junction unmatched. This CDR3 comprises 16 residues. The DNA of the CDR3 is TGTGCCACCACCACCCCGAAGCCGGGAGGGGTCGGTGAGCAGTTCTTC. It codes for CATTTPKPGGVGEQFF.

CDR3: CASSTRGRNEQFF. The CDR3 region has the DNA TGTGCCAGCAGCACCAGGGGTAGGAATGAGCAGTTCTTC. The rearrangement uses TRBV13 and TRBJ2-1; D possibly corresponds to TRBD1 (6 bases). V shed 5 bases and J shed 7 bases, with 12 bases lying between them. The CDR3 sequence is 13 residues long. CDR1 and CDR2 (germline): PRHDT, FYEKMQ (reference sequence).

This clonotype was picked up many times. This rearrangement joins TRBV11-2 to TRBJ2-1; no firm D call. The germline gives CDR1 SGHAT, CDR2 FQNNGV. The CDR3 has 15 residues. V lost 3 bases and J 5 bases, leaving 14 bases between the germline ends. The CDR3 DNA is TGTGCCAGCAGCTTGGTTTTTGGGGTTGACAATGAGCAGTTCTTC. Translating it yields CASSLVFGVDNEQFF.

This clonotype was counted at least ten times. The chain links TRBV28 to TRBJ2-1, with a tentative D call TRBD1 (6 bases). Deletions cut 9 bases from V and 2 bases from J, with 8 bases between. The CDR3 contains 12 residues. Per the germline V gene, CDR1 is MDHEN and CDR2 is SYDVKM. Here the CDR3 DNA reads TGTGCCAGTGGACAGCCCTACAATGAGCAGTTCTTC. Residues: CASGQPYNEQFF.

This clonotype was seen at least ten times. The CDR3 DNA reads TGCGCCAGCAGCTCCCTCCCGGGACTAGCGGGATGGCACGAGCAGTACTTC. This encodes CASSSLPGLAGWHEQYF. This chain links TRBV5-1 with TRBJ2-7, with 13 nucleotides matching TRBD2. CDR1 and CDR2 (germline): SGHRS, YFSETQ. The CDR3 extends over 17 amino acids. V shed 3 bases and J 5 bases; nucleotides not matched to a gene: 11.

This clonotype occurred a few times. The chain recombines TRBV2 with TRBJ2-5; 11 bases match TRBD1. The CDR3 covers 14 residues. Germline assignment: CDR1 SNHLY and CDR2 FYNNEI. Trimming at V came to 8 bases and at J to 4 bases, leaving 6 bases not matched to a gene. CDR3 sequence: CASRDRGGGETQYF. CDR3 DNA: TGTGCCAGCCGGGACAGGGGGGGAGGAGAGACCCAGTACTTC. Full variable domain (missing parts from reference TRBV2 and TRBJ2-5): EPEVTQTPSHQVTQMGQEVILRCVPISNHLYFYWYRQILGQKVEFLVSFYNNEISEKSEIFDDQFSVERPDGSNFTLKIRSTKLEDSAMYFCASRDRGGGETQYFGPGTRLLVL.

This clonotype showed up many times. The chain couples TRBV29-1 to TRBJ1-1; perhaps TRBD1 as D (5 bases). V was pared by 2 bases and J by 1 base, with 8 bases between. This CDR3 spans 13 amino acids. Germline V gene data show CDR1 as SQVTM and CDR2 as ANQGSEA. The CDR3 DNA sequence: TGCAGCGTTGAAAAGGGGACGAACACTGAAGCTTTCTTT. It encodes CSVEKGTNTEAFF.

The chain uses TRBV6-5 and TRBJ2-1; D remains unclear. This CDR3 contains 12 residues. Trimming took 2 bases from V and 8 from J, leaving 7 bases between them. From germline, CDR1 is MNHEY and CDR2 SVGAGI. The CDR3 nucleotides read TGTGCCAGCAGTTACCCGGTGGATGAGCAGTTCTTC. It translates to CASSYPVDEQFF.

This clonotype showed up just a few times. An end of the junction does not agree with germline; a read error may underlie this. The rearrangement links TRBV28 to TRBJ1-5; D may be TRBD1 (6 bases). CDR3 length: 15 residues. Germline CDR1 reads MDHEN; CDR2 reads SYDVKM. CDR3 protein: CASGFGQGSNQPQHF. CDR3 sequence (DNA): TGTGCCAGCGGTTTCGGGCAGGGGAGCAATCAGCCCCAGCATTTT.

The CDR3 nucleotides read TGTGCCAGCAATCCGTACAGGGCGGGGGAGCAGTACTTC. As protein: CASNPYRAGEQYF. The V and J genes are TRBV6-1 and TRBJ2-7; either TRBD1 or TRBD2 may fit D (6 bases each). Per the germline V gene, CDR1 is MNHNS and CDR2 is SASEGT. Trimming stripped 7 bases from V and 7 bases from J, with 17 bases between. The CDR3 loop spans 13 amino acids.

The CDR3 protein is CAISESLGLAGVSGANVLTF. CDR3 DNA: TGTGCCATCAGTGAGTCGCTTGGACTAGCGGGAGTTTCGGGGGCCAACGTCCTGACTTTC. The chain combines TRBV10-3 with TRBJ2-6; the match to TRBD2 covers 13 bases. V was clipped by 0 bases and J by 4 bases; unmatched bases: 9. The CDR3 sequence is 20 residues long. The germline CDR1 and CDR2 sequences are ENHRY and SYGVKD.

This rearrangement joins TRBV11-3 to TRBJ2-1, with D possibly TRBD1 on 6 matching bases. V lost 0 bases to trimming and J lost 0 bases, with 9 bases between them. The CDR3 has 16 residues. Germline CDR1 reads SGHNT; CDR2 reads YENEEA. CDR3 loop: CASSLDQGYSYNEQFF. Here the CDR3 DNA reads TGTGCCAGCAGCTTAGATCAGGGGTACTCCTACAATGAGCAGTTCTTC.

This clonotype was found a few times. The gene calls are TRBV12-5 and TRBJ2-5; 13 positions match TRBD2. V lost 0 bases to trimming and J lost 5 bases; unmatched junction nucleotides: 9. Germline-derived CDR1 and CDR2 are LGHNT and FRNRAP. The CDR3 has 18 residues. CDR3 nucleotides: TGTGCTAGTGGTTTGGTAACTAGCGGGAGGGTCGGTTCGGAGACCCAGTACTTC. Its protein is CASGLVTSGRVGSETQYF. Complete variable domain (other parts from reference TRBV12-5 and TRBJ2-5): DARVTQTPRHKVTEMGQEVTMRCQPILGHNTVFWYRQTMMQGLELLAYFRNRAPLDDSGMPKDRFSAEMPDATLATLKIQPSEPRDSAVYFCASGLVTSGRVGSETQYFGPGTRLLVL.

This clonotype showed up just once. The chain recombines TRBV18 with TRBJ1-2, with 10 bases fitting TRBD1. Germline CDR1 reads KGHSH; CDR2 reads LQKENI. Unmatched junction bases numbered 4, after V lost 1 base and J lost 5 bases. This CDR3 has 15 residues. CDR3 in amino acids: CASSPLWDRGYGYTF. CDR3 DNA sequence: TGTGCCAGCTCACCACTCTGGGACAGGGGATATGGCTACACCTTC.

This clonotype has at least ten counts. The chain recombines TRBV6-6 with TRBJ2-3; D call uncertain. The V end was cut by 2 bases, the J end by 4 bases, with 10 bases between. The CDR3 covers 14 residues. CDR1 MNHNY and CDR2 SVGAGI come from the germline V gene (reference sequence). This CDR3 reads CASSYISISDTQYF. CDR3 in DNA: TGTGCCAGCAGTTACATATCGATTTCAGATACGCAGTATTTT.

The rearrangement links TRBV6-1 to TRBJ2-7, with 12 bases matching TRBD2. Germline V CDR1 and CDR2: MNHNS, SASEGT. The V gene end was trimmed by 5 bases and the J gene end by 6 bases; junction bases not matched to a gene: 8. CDR3 size: 15 residues. CDR3 bases: TGTGCCAGCAGTCGACTAGCGGGAGTGGGGTGCGAGCAGTACTTC. Protein sequence: CASSRLAGVGCEQYF.

This clonotype showed up many times. The chain uses TRBV2 and TRBJ2-1; D might be TRBD1 (5 bases). V was trimmed by 3 bases and J by 2 bases, leaving 8 bases between them. The germline V gene encodes CDR1 SNHLY and CDR2 FYNNEI. This CDR3 has 14 amino acids. In nucleotides, the CDR3 is TGTGCCAGCAGTGATACAGGTACCTACAATGAGCAGTTCTTC. Its translation is CASSDTGTYNEQFF.